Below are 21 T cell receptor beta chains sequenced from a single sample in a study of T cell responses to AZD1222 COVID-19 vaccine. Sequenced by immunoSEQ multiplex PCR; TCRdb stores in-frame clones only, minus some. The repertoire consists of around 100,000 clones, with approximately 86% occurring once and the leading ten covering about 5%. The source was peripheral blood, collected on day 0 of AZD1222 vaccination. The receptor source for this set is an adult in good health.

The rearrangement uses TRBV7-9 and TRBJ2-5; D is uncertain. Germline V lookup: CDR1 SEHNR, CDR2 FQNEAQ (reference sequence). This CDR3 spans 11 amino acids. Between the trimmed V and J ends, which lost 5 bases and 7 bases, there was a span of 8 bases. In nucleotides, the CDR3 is TGTGCCAGCAGCCCAGGCGGGACCCAGTACTTC. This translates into CASSPGGTQYF.

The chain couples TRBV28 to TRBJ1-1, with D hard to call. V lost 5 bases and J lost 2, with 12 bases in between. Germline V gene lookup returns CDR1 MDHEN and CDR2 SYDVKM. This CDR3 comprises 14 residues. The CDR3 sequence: CASSSYGLNTEAFF. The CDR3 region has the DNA TGTGCCAGCAGTAGTTATGGCCTTAACACTGAAGCTTTCTTT. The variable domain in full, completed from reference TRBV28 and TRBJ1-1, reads DVKVTQSSRYLVKRTGEKVFLECVQDMDHENMFWYRQDPGLGLRLIYFSYDVKMKEKGDIPEGYSVSREKKERFSLILESASTNQTSMYLCASSSYGLNTEAFFGQGTRLTVV.

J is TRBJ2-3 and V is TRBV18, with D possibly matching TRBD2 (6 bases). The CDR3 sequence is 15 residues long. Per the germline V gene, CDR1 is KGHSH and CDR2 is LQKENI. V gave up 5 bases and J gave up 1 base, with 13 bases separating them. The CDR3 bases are TGTGCCAGCTCAGCGGGACCGCAAGGCACAGATACGCAGTATTTT. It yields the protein CASSAGPQGTDTQYF.

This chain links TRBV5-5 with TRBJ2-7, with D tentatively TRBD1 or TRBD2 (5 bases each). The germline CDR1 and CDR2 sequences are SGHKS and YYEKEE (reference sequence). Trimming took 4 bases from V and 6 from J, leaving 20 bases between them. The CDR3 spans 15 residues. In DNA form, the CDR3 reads TGTGCCAGCAGCCTGGGACCGTTCATGAATGGCGAGCAGTACTTC. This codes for CASSLGPFMNGEQYF.

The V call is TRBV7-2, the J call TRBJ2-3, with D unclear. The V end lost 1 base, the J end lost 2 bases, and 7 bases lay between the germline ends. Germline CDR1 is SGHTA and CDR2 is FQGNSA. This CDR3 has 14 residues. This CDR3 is CASSLGGYTDTQYF. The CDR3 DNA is TGTGCCAGCAGCTTAGGGGGATACACAGATACGCAGTATTTT.

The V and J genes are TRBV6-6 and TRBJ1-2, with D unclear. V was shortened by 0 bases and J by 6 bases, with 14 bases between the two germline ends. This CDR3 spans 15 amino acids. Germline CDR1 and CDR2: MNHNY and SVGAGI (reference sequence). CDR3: CASSYSVVAGNGYTF. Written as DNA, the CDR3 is TGTGCCAGCAGTTACTCGGTGGTGGCGGGGAATGGCTACACCTTC.

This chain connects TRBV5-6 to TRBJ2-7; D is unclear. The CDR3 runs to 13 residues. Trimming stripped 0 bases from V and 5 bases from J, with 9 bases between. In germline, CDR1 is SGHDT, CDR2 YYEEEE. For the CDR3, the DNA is TGTGCCAGCAGCTTGGTACAGTCCCACGAGCAGTACTTC. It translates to CASSLVQSHEQYF.

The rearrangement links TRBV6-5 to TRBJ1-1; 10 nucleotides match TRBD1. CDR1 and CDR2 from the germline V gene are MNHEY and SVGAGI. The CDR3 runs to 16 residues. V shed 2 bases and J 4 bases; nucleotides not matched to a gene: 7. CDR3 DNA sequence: TGTGCCAGCAGTTACCGTTGGACAGGGGGGTCCACTGAAGCTTTCTTT. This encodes CASSYRWTGGSTEAFF.

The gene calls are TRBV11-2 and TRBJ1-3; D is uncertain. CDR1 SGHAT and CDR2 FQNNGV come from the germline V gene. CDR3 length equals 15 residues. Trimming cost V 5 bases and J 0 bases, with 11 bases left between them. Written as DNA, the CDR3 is TGTGCCAGCAGCGCCCGGACGGGCTCTGGAAACACCATATATTTT. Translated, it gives CASSARTGSGNTIYF.

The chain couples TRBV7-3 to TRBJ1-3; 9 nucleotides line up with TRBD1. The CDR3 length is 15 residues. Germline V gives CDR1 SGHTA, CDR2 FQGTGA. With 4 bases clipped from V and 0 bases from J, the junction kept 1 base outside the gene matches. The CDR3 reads CASSSTGGSGNTIYF. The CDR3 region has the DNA TGTGCCAGCAGCTCGACAGGGGGCTCTGGAAACACCATATATTTT.

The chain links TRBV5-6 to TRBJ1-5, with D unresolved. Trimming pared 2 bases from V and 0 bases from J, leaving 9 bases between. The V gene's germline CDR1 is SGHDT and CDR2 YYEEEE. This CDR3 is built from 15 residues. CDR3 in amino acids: CASSFGGNSNQPQHF. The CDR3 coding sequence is TGTGCCAGCAGCTTCGGCGGGAATAGCAATCAGCCCCAGCATTTT.

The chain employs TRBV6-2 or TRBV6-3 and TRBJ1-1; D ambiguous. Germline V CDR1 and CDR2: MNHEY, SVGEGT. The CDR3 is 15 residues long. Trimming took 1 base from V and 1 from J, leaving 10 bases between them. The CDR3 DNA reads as TGTGCCAGCAGTTACTATGGGGTTGGGAACACTGAAGCTTTCTTT. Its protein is CASSYYGVGNTEAFF.

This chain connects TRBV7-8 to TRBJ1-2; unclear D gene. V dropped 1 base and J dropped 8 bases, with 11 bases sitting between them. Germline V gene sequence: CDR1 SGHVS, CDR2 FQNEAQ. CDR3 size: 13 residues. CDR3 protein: CASSLVLNGGYTF. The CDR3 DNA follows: TGTGCCAGCAGCTTAGTGCTCAATGGGGGCTACACCTTC.

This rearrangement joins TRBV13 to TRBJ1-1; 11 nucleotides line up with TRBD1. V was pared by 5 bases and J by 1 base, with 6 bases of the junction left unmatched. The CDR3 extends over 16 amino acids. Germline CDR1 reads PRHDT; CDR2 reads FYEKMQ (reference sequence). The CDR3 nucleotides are TGTGCCAGCAGCGCCCGGACAGGGGGCGCGAACACTGAAGCTTTCTTT. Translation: CASSARTGGANTEAFF.

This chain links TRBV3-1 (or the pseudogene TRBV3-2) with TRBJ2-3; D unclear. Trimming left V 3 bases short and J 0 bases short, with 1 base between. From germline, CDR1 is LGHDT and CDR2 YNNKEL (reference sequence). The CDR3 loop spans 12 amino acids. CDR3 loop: CASSHSTDTQYF. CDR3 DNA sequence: TGTGCCAGCAGCCACAGCACAGATACGCAGTATTTT.

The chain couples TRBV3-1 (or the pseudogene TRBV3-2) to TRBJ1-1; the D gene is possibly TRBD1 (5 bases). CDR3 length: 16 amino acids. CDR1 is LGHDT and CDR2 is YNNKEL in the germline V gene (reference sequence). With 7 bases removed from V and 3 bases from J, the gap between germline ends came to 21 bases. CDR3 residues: CASTGGPSRAYTEAFF. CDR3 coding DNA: TGTGCCAGCACCGGCGGCCCGTCCAGGGCCTACACTGAAGCTTTCTTT.

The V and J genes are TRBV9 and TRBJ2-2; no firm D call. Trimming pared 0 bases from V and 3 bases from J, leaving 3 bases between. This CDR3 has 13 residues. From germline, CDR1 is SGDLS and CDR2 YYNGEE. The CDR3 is CASSVADTGELFF. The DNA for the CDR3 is TGTGCCAGCAGCGTAGCTGACACCGGGGAGCTGTTTTTT.

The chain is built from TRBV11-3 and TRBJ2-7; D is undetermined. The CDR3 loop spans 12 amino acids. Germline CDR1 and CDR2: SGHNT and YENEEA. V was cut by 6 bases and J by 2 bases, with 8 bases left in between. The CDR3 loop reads CASSKQPYEQYF. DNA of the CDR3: TGTGCCAGCAGTAAACAGCCCTACGAGCAGTACTTC.

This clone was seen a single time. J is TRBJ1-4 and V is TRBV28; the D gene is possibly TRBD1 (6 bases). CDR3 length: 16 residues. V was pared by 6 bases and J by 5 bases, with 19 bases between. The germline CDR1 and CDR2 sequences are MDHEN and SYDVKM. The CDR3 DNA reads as TGTGCCAGCAGCTCCGTCGGAGGGGGGCCCAATGAAAAACTGTTTTTT. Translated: CASSSVGGGPNEKLFF.

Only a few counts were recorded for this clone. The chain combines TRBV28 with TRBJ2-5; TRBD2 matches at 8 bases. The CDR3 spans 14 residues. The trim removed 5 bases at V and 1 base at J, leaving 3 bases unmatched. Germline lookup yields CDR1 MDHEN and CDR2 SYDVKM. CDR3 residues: CASSPGGGQETQYF. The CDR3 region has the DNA TGTGCCAGCAGTCCCGGGGGGGGCCAAGAGACCCAGTACTTC.

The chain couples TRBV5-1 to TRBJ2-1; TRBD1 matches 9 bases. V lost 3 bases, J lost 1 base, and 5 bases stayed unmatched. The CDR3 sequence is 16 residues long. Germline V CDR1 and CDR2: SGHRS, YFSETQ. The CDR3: CASSSMGTGSYNEQFF. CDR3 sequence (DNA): TGCGCCAGCAGCTCTATGGGGACAGGGTCCTACAATGAGCAGTTCTTC.